The clone carrying this T cell receptor beta chain occurred a few times. Antigen specificity is unknown. The sample comes from a study of early T cells in non-severe SARS-CoV-2 infection. Germline trimming cut 4 bases from V and 2 bases from J; bases unmatched to any gene: 13. This CDR3 comprises 18 residues. The germline V gene has CDR1 SGHTS and CDR2 YDEGEE. Each cDNA molecule carried a unique molecular identifier. TCRdb passed the 5' RACE reads through MiXCR, listing each CDR3 protein once. The sample has 100,000 to 150,000 distinct CDR3 sequences, about 16% seen once. The study, taken as a whole, reports: VDJdb matching, biased toward anti-spike CD8 responses, missed private and CD4 specificities.

This receptor was obtained from an adult who was a healthcare worker with PCR-confirmed SARS-CoV-2 infection or an uninfected control (not recorded which). This rearrangement joins TRBV5-8 to TRBJ2-3, with TRBD2 matching 10 bases. Source material: whole blood. CDR3 DNA: TGTGCCAGCAGCCCCCTCGCGACTAGCGGGCTTCACACAGATACGCAGTATTTT. Translating it yields CASSPLATSGLHTDTQYF.